The table lists the clone carrying this T cell receptor beta chain with many counts. This sample is part of a study of T cells in Graves' hyperthyroidism and ophthalmopathy. What was amplified from RNA transcripts were TCR beta CDR3 regions. In the first-round RT-PCR of the TCR CDR3, the HTBI primer set was used. Each CDR3 protein is one row after TCRdb ran MiXCR on the multiplex PCR reads. The sample yields 550,000 to 600,000 distinct CDR3 sequences, 16% seen once. The V segment lost 5 bases and the J segment 6 bases; nucleotides outside the gene matches: 1. CDR3 length: 14 amino acids. Germline values: CDR1 KGHDR, CDR2 SFDVKD.

The chain joins TRBV24-1 to TRBJ2-1; 12 bases align to TRBD2. This TCR derives from a woman under 30 with Graves' hyperthyroidism. The specimen sequenced was blood. The CDR3 is CATSALAGGNEQFF. CDR3 coding DNA: TGTGCCACCAGTGCACTAGCGGGAGGCAATGAGCAGTTCTTC.